The rows below give T cell receptor beta chains drawn from one sample of a study of cytomegalovirus exposure and HLA in healthy donors. Assay: immunoSEQ multiplex PCR; the TCRdb copy retains only in-frame clones and omits some. Among about 160,000 clones listed, around four fifths were seen once. Sequenced material: PBMCs. The origin of the receptors is a woman aged 45-65 years in good health and CMV-seronegative. Each CDR3 is given with its conserved first and last residue. A D gene is named only where the DNA matches it firmly. For some rows the clone size is stated as once, few or many, or as a class when expanded; others skip it.

j_call | clone_size | v_call | d_call | cdr3_aa | cdr3_nt
TRBJ2-2 | NA | TRBV5-4 | TRBD2 | CASSFFTSGRSGELFF | TGTGCCAGCAGCTTCTTTACTAGCGGGAGATCAGGGGAGCTGTTTTTT
TRBJ2-7 | NA | TRBV6-6 | TRBD2 | CASSVFSGTTYEQYF | TGTGCCAGCAGTGTTTTTAGCGGGACAACCTACGAGCAGTACTTC
TRBJ2-7 | once | TRBV7-8 | TRBD1 | CASSFGPQGAGYEQYF | TGTGCCAGCAGCTTCGGACCCCAGGGGGCAGGTTACGAGCAGTACTTC
TRBJ2-6 | NA | TRBV5-1 | NA | CASSYYPGSSGANVLTF | TGCGCCAGCAGCTATTATCCGGGGAGCTCTGGGGCCAACGTCCTGACTTTC
TRBJ1-3 | few | TRBV5-6 | NA | CASSRRGTVLSGNTIYF | TGTGCCAGCAGCCGTAGGGGGACCGTTCTCTCTGGAAACACCATATATTTT
TRBJ2-7 | NA | TRBV5-6 | NA | CASSTSPKGTYEQYF | TGTGCCAGCAGCACCTCTCCCAAGGGGACTTACGAGCAGTACTTC
TRBJ1-1 | NA | TRBV4-1 | TRBD1 | CASSRYRDRENTEAFF | TGCGCCAGCAGCCGCTACCGGGACAGGGAGAACACTGAAGCTTTCTTT
TRBJ1-4 | NA | TRBV18 | NA | CASSLNRDEKLFF | TGTGCCAGCTCACTCAACAGGGATGAAAAACTGTTTTTT
TRBJ2-7 | NA | TRBV10-3 | TRBD1 | CAISPGTGLRNEQYF | TGTGCCATCAGTCCGGGGACAGGGTTACGGAACGAGCAGTACTTC
TRBJ1-5 | NA | TRBV15 | TRBD1 | CATSRDGTGDQPQHF | TGTGCCACCAGCAGAGATGGTACAGGGGACCAGCCCCAGCATTTT
TRBJ2-1 | few | TRBV6-1 | TRBD2 | CASSVGASGVNEQFF | TGTGCCAGCAGTGTAGGGGCTAGCGGGGTGAATGAGCAGTTCTTC
TRBJ1-2 | NA | TRBV9 | NA | CASSPLARDGYTF | TGTGCCAGCAGCCCACTCGCGAGGGATGGCTACACCTTC
TRBJ2-6 | NA | TRBV4-1 | NA | CASSQQALSSGANVLTF | TGCGCCAGCAGCCAACAGGCTTTGAGCTCTGGGGCCAACGTCCTGACTTTC
TRBJ2-1 | NA | TRBV29-1 | TRBD1 | CSVSPGTVGEQFF | TGCAGCGTTTCCCCCGGGACAGTCGGTGAGCAGTTCTTC
TRBJ1-3 | NA | TRBV5-4 | NA | CASSFPQGGNTIYF | TGTGCCAGCAGCTTCCCCCAGGGTGGAAACACCATATATTTT
TRBJ1-2 | NA | TRBV21-1 | NA | CASSKGSSTNTYGYTF | TGTGCCAGCAGCAAAGGATCGTCCACAAACACGTATGGCTACACCTTC
TRBJ2-2 | NA | TRBV5-6 | TRBD2 | CASSTGLAGIQNTGELFF | TGTGCCAGCTCCACCGGACTAGCGGGGATTCAAAACACCGGGGAGCTGTTTTTT
TRBJ2-1 | NA | TRBV15 | TRBD2 | CATSSGTSGSNEQFF | TGTGCCACCAGCAGCGGGACTAGCGGATCGAATGAGCAGTTCTTC
TRBJ2-3 | NA | TRBV7-8 | NA | CASSPYTTDTQYF | TGTGCCAGCAGCCCATACACCACAGATACGCAGTATTTT
TRBJ2-1 | NA | TRBV5-5 | TRBD1 | CASSSGTGDYNEQFF | TGTGCCAGCAGCTCCGGGACAGGGGATTACAATGAGCAGTTCTTC
TRBJ2-1 | NA | TRBV6-1 | TRBD1 | CASIPGTGYTEQFF | TGTGCCAGCATCCCCGGGACAGGGTATACTGAGCAGTTCTTC
TRBJ2-1 | NA | TRBV9 | TRBD2 | CASSVVKLAGDNEQFF | TGTGCCAGCAGCGTAGTAAAATTAGCGGGAGACAATGAGCAGTTCTTC
TRBJ2-2 | NA | TRBV9 | TRBD1 | CASSKGQDTGELFF | TGTGCCAGCAGCAAAGGACAGGACACCGGGGAGCTGTTTTTT
TRBJ2-1 | once | TRBV19 | TRBD2 | CASSKGTTSGSSPYNEQFF | TGTGCCAGTAGTAAGGGGACGACTAGCGGGAGTAGCCCCTACAATGAGCAGTTCTTC
TRBJ2-5 | NA | TRBV6-5 | NA | CASSLLMKETQYF | TGTGCCAGCAGTCTCCTAATGAAAGAGACCCAGTACTTC
TRBJ1-6 | NA | TRBV21-1 | NA | CASSKENRGNSPLHF | TGTGCCAGCAGCAAAGAAAACAGGGGTAATTCACCCCTCCACTTT
TRBJ2-7 | NA | TRBV27 | NA | CASRATPLDTLYEQYF | TGTGCCAGCAGGGCCACCCCGCTGGACACACTCTACGAGCAGTACTTC
TRBJ2-2 | NA | TRBV15 | TRBD1 | CATSRGQGTGELFF | TGTGCCACCAGCAGAGGACAGGGCACCGGGGAGCTGTTTTTT
TRBJ1-1 | NA | TRBV27 | NA | CASSLTGSNTEAFF | TGTGCCAGCAGTTTAACAGGGTCTAACACTGAAGCTTTCTTT
TRBJ1-1 | once | TRBV10-1 | NA | CASSKSRANTEAFF | TGCGCCAGCAGTAAATCCAGGGCCAACACTGAAGCTTTCTTT
TRBJ2-7 | NA | TRBV4-1 | TRBD2 | CASSQGLAYSYEQYF | TGCGCCAGCAGCCAAGGACTAGCGTACTCCTACGAGCAGTACTTC
TRBJ2-7 | few | TRBV27 | TRBD2 | CASRPSGTSGSPTYEQYF | TGTGCCAGCAGACCCTCCGGGACTAGCGGGAGCCCCACCTACGAGCAGTACTTC
TRBJ2-7 | NA | TRBV28 | NA | CASSLFGRTIYEQYF | TGTGCCAGCAGTTTATTTGGGCGAACCATCTACGAGCAGTACTTC
TRBJ2-7 | NA | TRBV18 | TRBD1 | CASSPRIGQGAFYEQYF | TGTGCCAGCTCACCACGTATTGGACAGGGGGCTTTCTACGAGCAGTACTTC
TRBJ2-3 | once | TRBV10-3 | NA | CAIMSEPDTQYF | TGTGCCATCATGAGCGAACCCGATACGCAGTATTTT
TRBJ1-2 | NA | TRBV14 | TRBD1 | CASSPGKGTGFDGYTF | TGTGCCAGCAGCCCCGGTAAGGGGACAGGGTTTGATGGCTACACCTTC
TRBJ2-3 | few | TRBV5-5 | NA | CASSLARQVRRDTQYF | TGTGCCAGCAGCTTGGCGCGACAGGTCCGTCGAGATACGCAGTATTTT
TRBJ2-7 | once | TRBV19 | NA | CASSGRDYEQYF | TGTGCCAGTAGTGGGAGAGACTACGAGCAGTACTTC
TRBJ2-5 | NA | TRBV6-5 | TRBD1 | CASSRTGGAWETQYF | TGTGCCAGCAGCCGGACAGGGGGCGCGTGGGAGACCCAGTACTTC
TRBJ2-5 | NA | TRBV2 | NA | CATRRSLQETQYF | TGTGCCACACGAAGATCACTACAAGAGACCCAGTACTTC
TRBJ1-1 | NA | TRBV19 | NA | CASRGEGTEAFF | TGTGCCAGTAGGGGGGAGGGCACTGAAGCTTTCTTT
TRBJ2-3 | NA | TRBV19 | TRBD2 | CASRTSGGKVTDTQYF | TGTGCCAGTAGGACTAGCGGGGGGAAAGTAACAGATACGCAGTATTTT
TRBJ1-2 | NA | TRBV28 | NA | CASSFLLINYGYTF | TGTGCCAGCAGTTTTTTACTTATTAACTATGGCTACACCTTC
TRBJ2-1 | NA | TRBV19 | TRBD2 | CASMGRRASGRHYNEQFF | TGTGCCAGTATGGGGCGGAGGGCTAGCGGGAGGCATTACAATGAGCAGTTCTTC
TRBJ2-2 | NA | TRBV27 | TRBD2 | CASGSAGLAAGELFF | TGTGCCAGCGGGTCTGCAGGACTAGCGGCCGGGGAGCTGTTTTTT
TRBJ1-1 | NA | TRBV28 | NA | CASSLPSGYTEAFF | TGTGCCAGCAGTTTGCCTAGTGGGTACACTGAAGCTTTCTTT
TRBJ1-1 | NA | TRBV5-1 | TRBD1 | CASSGTGGPEAFF | TGCGCCAGCAGCGGGACAGGGGGCCCAGAAGCTTTCTTT
TRBJ2-5 | few | TRBV2 | NA | CASTQRGGARGETQYF | TGTGCCAGCACCCAGAGGGGCGGGGCTCGTGGGGAGACCCAGTACTTC
TRBJ2-3 | NA | TRBV25-1 | NA | CASSEFRGTSTDTQYF | TGTGCCAGCAGTGAATTCCGTGGGACTAGCACAGATACGCAGTATTTT
TRBJ2-4 | NA | TRBV6-1 | NA | CASSEMGGKNIQYF | TGTGCCAGCAGTGAAATGGGAGGCAAAAACATTCAGTACTTC
TRBJ1-3 | NA | TRBV5-4 | NA | CASSLFYGNTIYF | TGTGCCAGCAGCTTGTTCTACGGAAACACCATATATTTT
TRBJ2-6 | NA | TRBV6-5 | TRBD1 | CASRTGAGANVLTF | TGTGCCAGCAGGACAGGGGCTGGGGCCAACGTCCTGACTTTC
TRBJ2-3 | few | TRBV6-1 | TRBD2 | CATERGGPDTQYF | TGTGCCACAGAGCGGGGGGGCCCAGATACGCAGTATTTT
TRBJ2-3 | NA | TRBV12-5 | NA | CASGLGQDTTDTQYF | TGTGCTAGTGGTTTGGGGCAGGATACCACAGATACGCAGTATTTT
TRBJ1-1 | few | TRBV6-1 | NA | CASSDWGLRRGRWNTEAFF | TGTGCCAGCAGTGATTGGGGCCTAAGGAGGGGTAGATGGAACACTGAAGCTTTCTTT
TRBJ1-2 | NA | TRBV4-1 | NA | CASSPSQGAAFNYGYTF | TGCGCCAGCAGCCCCTCGCAAGGGGCGGCGTTCAACTATGGCTACACCTTC
TRBJ2-1 | few | TRBV4-3 | TRBD2 | CASSQTIAGRSYEQFF | TGCGCCAGCAGCCAGACGATAGCGGGGCGATCCTATGAGCAGTTCTTC
TRBJ2-5 | NA | TRBV5-1 | TRBD1 | CASSSGPGGDETQYF | TGCGCCAGCAGTTCCGGGCCAGGGGGTGATGAGACCCAGTACTTC
TRBJ1-3 | NA | TRBV7-2 | TRBD1 | CASSTTGGRNTIYF | TGTGCCAGCAGCACCACAGGGGGGAGGAACACCATATATTTT